This T cell receptor (beta chain) was profiled in a study of T cells in narcolepsy. Overall study results and limits: Reportedly, autoreactive clonotypes were serially detected in patients' blood but not controls'.

Concerning this clone: Its antigen is unidentified. Other nucleotide sequences in the sample specify the same CDR3.

TCRdb keeps only in-frame clones here, not all; method: immunoSEQ multiplex PCR. The sample has around 20,000 clones, roughly four fifths seen once. The CDR3 is 14 residues long. V was pared by 8 bases and J by 2 bases, with 12 bases between. The germline gives CDR1 LNHNV, CDR2 YYDKDF (reference sequence). The specimen sequenced was memory (CD45RA-) CD4+ T cells from blood. J is TRBJ1-4 and V is TRBV15, with D unclear. This clonotype was sampled from a human donor in good health. The CDR3: CATDLGGTNEKLFF. Written as DNA, the CDR3 is TGTGCCACCGATTTAGGAGGCACTAATGAAAAACTGTTTTTT.